This is a list of T cell receptor beta chains from one sample in a study of T cell repertoires in cytomegalovirus infection. These receptors have no known antigen. TCRdb analysed the reads with MiXCR anew, one entry per CDR3 protein. This table holds 550,000 to 850,000 distinct CDR3 sequences, approximately 33% found once. Sequencing used cultured PBMCs, obtained from culture after CMV antigen stimulation. Receptors originate from a human donor in good health (CMV status not recorded). Some clones in this sample may be carry-over from other donors' samples. Both conserved end residues are part of each CDR3. D genes are given only for firm matches. The listing skips clone size in some rows; elsewhere it reads once, few, many or a size class.

17,TRBD1,TRBJ2-2,.,TRBV7-4,CASSSRQGPSNTGELFF,TGTGCCAGCAGCTCAAGACAGGGTCCCTCGAACACCGGGGAGCTGTTTTTT
14,.,TRBJ2-5,many,TRBV7-9,CASSLLSRAETQYF,TGTGCCAGCAGCTTACTCTCCAGGGCAGAGACCCAGTACTTC
13,TRBD2,TRBJ2-5,.,TRBV6-6,CASGGEYQETQYF,TGTGCCAGCGGGGGGGAGTACCAAGAGACCCAGTACTTC
15,.,TRBJ1-1,few,TRBV6-1,CASSGTVGWNTEAFF,TGTGCCAGCAGCGGAACAGTCGGATGGAACACTGAAGCTTTCTTT
21,.,TRBJ1-5,.,TRBV27,CASSLPTTKFPGPGGNQPQHF,TGTGCCAGCAGTTTACCGACTACAAAGTTCCCGGGACCGGGAGGCAATCAGCCCCAGCATTTT
16,.,TRBJ2-7,.,TRBV15,CATRWGMADSSYEQYF,TGTGCCACCAGATGGGGTATGGCGGACAGCTCCTACGAGCAGTACTTC
13,.,TRBJ1-6,.,TRBV2,CASSETGNSPLHF,TGTGCCAGCAGTGAAACAGGAAATTCACCCCTCCACTTT
15,.,TRBJ2-2,many,TRBV7-2,CASSIVRRPTGELFF,TGTGCCAGCAGCATCGTTAGGAGGCCCACCGGGGAGCTGTTTTTT
16,.,TRBJ1-4,.,TRBV5-4,CASSLAYGGADEKLFF,TGTGCCAGCAGCTTGGCCTACGGGGGCGCCGATGAAAAACTGTTTTTT
17,.,TRBJ2-7,many,TRBV7-2,CASSPPNLRWVRGEQYF,TGTGCCAGCAGCCCACCCAATCTACGGTGGGTGAGGGGCGAGCAGTACTTC
16,.,TRBJ2-5,.,TRBV5-1,CASSSSRLVFRETQYF,TGCGCCAGCAGCTCCTCTAGACTAGTTTTTCGAGAGACCCAGTACTTC
10,.,TRBJ2-1,few,TRBV2,CASAGNEQFF,TGTGCCTCCGCCGGCAATGAGCAGTTCTTC
15,.,TRBJ1-1,.,TRBV11-2,CASSLDIARYAEAFF,TGTGCCAGCAGCTTAGATATAGCCAGGTACGCTGAAGCTTTCTTT
13,.,TRBJ1-6,once,TRBV7-6,CASSRLNNSPLHF,TGTGCCAGCAGCCGCCTTAATAATTCACCCCTCCACTTT
12,.,TRBJ1-5,few,TRBV29-1,CSAEEGSLPQHF,TGCAGCGCCGAAGAGGGATCTCTGCCCCAGCATTTT
15,.,TRBJ2-2,.,TRBV7-2,CASSLIAWGTGELFF,TGTGCCAGCAGCTTAATCGCGTGGGGCACCGGGGAGCTGTTTTTT
16,.,TRBJ1-5,many,TRBV7-8,CASSENMGGSNQPQHF,TGTGCCAGCAGCGAGAACATGGGGGGGAGCAATCAGCCCCAGCATTTT
14,.,TRBJ2-3,.,TRBV11-2,CASSPNRVPDTQYF,TGTGCCAGCAGCCCCAACAGGGTCCCAGATACGCAGTATTTT
15,.,TRBJ2-5,few,TRBV6-2/TRBV6-3,CASSYSRGAEETQYF,TGTGCCAGCAGTTACTCTCGGGGGGCTGAAGAGACCCAGTACTTC
17,.,TRBJ2-1,many,TRBV7-9,CASSLDLGGIAYNEQFF,TGTGCCAGCAGCTTAGATTTGGGGGGTATAGCGTACAATGAGCAGTTCTTC
15,.,TRBJ1-5,few,TRBV7-2,CASSLSTGLDQPQHF,TGTGCCAGCAGCCTCAGCACAGGGTTAGATCAGCCCCAGCATTTT
15,TRBD1,TRBJ2-3,few,TRBV2,CASSYRGAATDTQYF,TGTGCCAGCAGCTACAGGGGAGCTGCCACAGATACGCAGTATTTT
17,.,TRBJ2-3,many,TRBV7-2,CASSLGYGSASTDTQYF,TGTGCCAGCAGCTTAGGGTACGGGTCAGCCAGCACAGATACGCAGTATTTT
14,.,TRBJ2-1,many,TRBV7-2,CASSLPGLGNEQFF,TGTGCCAGCAGCTTGCCGGGCCTGGGGAATGAGCAGTTCTTC
12,.,TRBJ2-7,.,TRBV5-1,CASSSNLGEQYF,TGCGCCAGCAGCTCCAATTTGGGGGAGCAGTACTTC
14,.,TRBJ2-1,.,TRBV7-2,CASGLVNRVHEQFF,TGTGCCAGCGGGTTGGTGAACAGGGTCCATGAGCAGTTCTTC
14,.,TRBJ1-1,.,TRBV18,CASSPPSMNTEAFF,TGTGCCAGCTCACCACCGAGTATGAACACTGAAGCTTTCTTT
17,TRBD2,TRBJ2-2,.,TRBV10-3,CAISYIGGRAGTGELFF,TGTGCCATCAGCTACATAGGAGGGAGGGCCGGCACCGGGGAGCTGTTTTTT
13,.,TRBJ2-2,.,TRBV2,CASSGRYTGELFF,TGTGCCAGCAGTGGACGGTACACCGGGGAGCTGTTTTTT
11,.,TRBJ2-3,once,TRBV6-5,CASGRSDTQYF,TGTGCCAGCGGCAGGAGCGATACGCAGTATTTT
14,.,TRBJ1-1,.,TRBV5-6,CASSLGTGSTEAFF,TGTGCCAGCAGCTTGGGGACGGGGAGCACTGAAGCTTTCTTT
12,TRBD2,TRBJ2-3,.,TRBV29-1,CSVGGGTDTQYF,TGCAGCGTCGGGGGGGGCACAGATACGCAGTATTTT
13,.,TRBJ2-7,few,TRBV6-1,CASSARINYEQYF,TGTGCCAGCAGTGCACGCATAAACTACGAGCAGTACTTC
17,TRBD2,TRBJ2-3,.,TRBV6-2/TRBV6-3,CASRIRDYGKSTDTQYF,TGTGCCAGCCGAATAAGGGACTACGGAAAAAGCACAGATACGCAGTATTTT
13,.,TRBJ1-1,few,TRBV6-5,CAALSGLNTEAFF,TGTGCCGCACTTTCGGGCCTGAACACTGAAGCTTTCTTT
14,.,TRBJ2-7,.,TRBV30,CAWNPPGPGDGQYF,TGTGCCTGGAACCCCCCGGGACCTGGAGACGGGCAGTACTTC
14,TRBD2,TRBJ2-7,few,TRBV7-9,CASSSSGGAHEQYF,TGTGCCAGCAGCAGTAGCGGGGGGGCCCACGAGCAGTACTTC
14,TRBD2,TRBJ2-1,many,TRBV7-8,CASGPGLSYNEQFF,TGTGCCAGCGGACCGGGACTATCCTACAATGAGCAGTTCTTC
16,.,TRBJ1-1,.,TRBV18,CASSSMNQGLRTEAFF,TGTGCCAGCTCATCAATGAATCAGGGGCTACGGACTGAAGCTTTCTTT
15,.,TRBJ2-3,.,TRBV7-2,CASSFNRVYADTQYF,TGTGCCAGCAGCTTTAATCGGGTTTACGCAGATACGCAGTATTTT
12,TRBD1,TRBJ1-4,.,TRBV27,CARRQGNEKLFF,TGTGCCAGAAGACAGGGGAATGAAAAACTGTTTTTT
17,.,TRBJ1-5,few,TRBV12-3/TRBV12-4,CASSLAGTKPSDQPQHF,TGTGCCAGCAGTTTAGCAGGGACGAAGCCCAGTGATCAGCCCCAGCATTTT
13,TRBD1,TRBJ1-2,few,TRBV7-2,CASLQGAGYGYTF,TGTGCCAGCCTACAGGGGGCGGGCTATGGCTACACCTTC
15,.,TRBJ2-5,.,TRBV11-2,CASSPYLALQETQYF,TGTGCCAGCAGCCCGTATCTAGCGCTGCAAGAGACCCAGTACTTC
13,TRBD1,TRBJ2-1,few,TRBV20-1,CSAPGGPHTEQFF,TGCAGTGCTCCAGGGGGCCCACACACTGAGCAGTTCTTC